The T cell receptor beta chain under discussion was sequenced for a study of T cells after yellow fever vaccination. This clonotype appeared a few times. The V gene end was trimmed by 3 bases and the J gene end by 2 bases; junction bases not matched to a gene: 0. CDR3 size: 13 residues. Germline V gene sequence: CDR1 KGHSH, CDR2 LQKENI. 5'RACE template switching added a universal primer site and UMIs to TCR cDNA. Using its own MiXCR run on the 5' RACE reads, TCRdb lists one record per CDR3 protein. This table holds 25,000 to 35,000 distinct CDR3 sequences, approximately 6.5% found once. This rearrangement joins TRBV18 to TRBJ1-2, with TRBD1 identical over 7 bases. The specimen comprised PBMCs, either bulk or a sorted T-cell subset (CD4+, CD8+, memory, or dextramer-sorted; not recorded which), sampled on the day of the yellow fever booster vaccination. This clonotype was obtained from a man aged 30 to 39 who received the YFV17D yellow fever vaccine. This chain's CDR3 is CASSPDRNYGYTF. As DNA, the CDR3 is TGTGCCAGCTCACCGGACAGGAACTATGGCTACACCTTC.